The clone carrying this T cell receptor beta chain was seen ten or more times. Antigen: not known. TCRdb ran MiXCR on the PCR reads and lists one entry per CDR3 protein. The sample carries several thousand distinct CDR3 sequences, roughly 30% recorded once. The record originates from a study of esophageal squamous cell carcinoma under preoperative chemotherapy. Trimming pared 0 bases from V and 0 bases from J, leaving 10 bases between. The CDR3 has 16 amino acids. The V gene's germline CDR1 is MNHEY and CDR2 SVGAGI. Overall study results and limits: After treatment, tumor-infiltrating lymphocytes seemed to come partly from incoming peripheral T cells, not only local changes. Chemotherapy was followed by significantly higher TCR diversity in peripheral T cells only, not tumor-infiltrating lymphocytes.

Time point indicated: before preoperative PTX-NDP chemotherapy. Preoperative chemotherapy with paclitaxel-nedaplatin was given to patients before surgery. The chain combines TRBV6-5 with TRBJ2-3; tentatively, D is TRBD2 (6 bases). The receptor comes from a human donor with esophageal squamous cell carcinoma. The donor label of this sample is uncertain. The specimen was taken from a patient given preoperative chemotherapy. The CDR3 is CASSYSGGTSTDTQYF. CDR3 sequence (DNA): TGTGCCAGCAGTTACTCGGGCGGGACTAGCACAGATACGCAGTATTTT.